The 18 T cell receptor beta chains below all came from one sample that was sequenced in a study of Ad26.COV2.S vaccination and SARS-CoV-2 variants. Treatment meaning: around 19 received Ad26.COV2.S at low or high dose, single or two shots; 5 received placebo; per-sample allocation not given. Sampling occurred on day 63 after the first vaccine or placebo injection. Sequenced by immunoSEQ multiplex PCR; TCRdb stores in-frame clones only, minus some. The data hold about 680,000 clones, with roughly nine tenths observed a single time. The material sequenced was peripheral blood, taken in a trial of Ad26.COV2.S vaccine versus placebo. The receptor set was obtained from a person between 18 and 65 years old who received the Ad26.COV2.S COVID-19 vaccine or a placebo.

In nucleotides, the CDR3 is TGTGCCAGCAGTTTTGGGCGACTGACTAGTCAAAGCTCCTACGAGCAGTACTTC. This gives the protein CASSFGRLTSQSSYEQYF. J is TRBJ2-7 and V is TRBV27, with a tentative D call TRBD2 (6 bases). From germline, CDR1 is MNHEY and CDR2 SMNVEV (reference sequence). Trimming removed 3 bases at V and 0 bases at J, with 21 bases between. This CDR3 has 18 amino acids.

The V call is TRBV11-2, the J call TRBJ2-7; either TRBD1 or TRBD2 may fit D (5 bases each). Deletions cut 1 base from V and 0 bases from J, with 10 bases between. The CDR3 extends over 15 amino acids. Germline loops: CDR1 SGHAT, CDR2 FQNNGV. In DNA form, the CDR3 reads TGTGCCAGCAGCTTAGGGGACGGGACCTCCTACGAGCAGTACTTC. This sequence encodes CASSLGDGTSYEQYF. Full variable domain (missing parts from reference TRBV11-2 and TRBJ2-7): EAGVAQSPRYKIIEKRQSVAFWCNPISGHATLYWYQQILGQGPKLLIQFQNNGVVDDSQLPKDRFSAERLKGVDSTLKIQPAKLEDSAVYLCASSLGDGTSYEQYFGPGTRLTVT.

Details on this clone: The sample holds other DNA sequences that translate to the same CDR3. V gene TRBV6-6 combines with J gene TRBJ2-5; D is undetermined. The V end lost 0 bases, the J end lost 2 bases, and 7 bases lay between the germline ends. Germline V lookup: CDR1 MNHNY, CDR2 SVGAGI (reference sequence). This CDR3 spans 14 amino acids. This CDR3 reads CASSYSSTQETQYF. In nucleotides, the CDR3 is TGTGCCAGCAGTTACTCGTCTACTCAAGAGACCCAGTACTTC.

This clone was seen once. The rearrangement links TRBV6-2 or TRBV6-3 to TRBJ2-1, with D uncertain. The V gene's germline CDR1 is MNHEY and CDR2 SVGEGT. CDR3 length: 16 residues. V was cut by 0 bases and J by 4 bases, with 13 bases left in between. The CDR3 region has the DNA TGTGCCAGCAGTTACTCGAAGCTTGGCCTATACAATGAGCAGTTCTTC. It translates to CASSYSKLGLYNEQFF.

This chain uses TRBV4-2 with TRBJ1-1; no reliable D call. V was shortened by 0 bases and J by 1 base, with 6 bases between the two germline ends. The CDR3 runs to 14 residues. Germline CDR1 reads LGHNA; CDR2 reads YNFKEQ. The CDR3 bases are TGTGCCAGCAGCCAAGATCTGGGGAACACTGAAGCTTTCTTT. This gives the protein CASSQDLGNTEAFF.

This clone was seen a single time. The rearrangement uses TRBV24-1 and TRBJ2-1, with TRBD2 identical over 10 bases. J was trimmed by 9 bases and V by 5 bases; bases with no gene match: 6. Germline CDR1 reads KGHDR; CDR2 reads SFDVKD. The CDR3 has 14 amino acids. The CDR3 sequence is CATSAWTSGSEQFF. The CDR3 DNA reads as TGTGCCACCAGTGCCTGGACTAGCGGAAGTGAGCAGTTCTTC.

The chain uses TRBV6-4 and TRBJ1-4; TRBD1 matches 7 bases. Looked up from germline, CDR1 is MRHNA and CDR2 is SNTAGT. This CDR3 has 14 amino acids. After removal of 9 bases from V and 6 bases from J, the junction contained 10 bases not matched to a gene. The CDR3: CASYNTGTDEKLFF. The CDR3 DNA reads TGTGCCAGTTACAACACCGGGACAGATGAAAAACTGTTTTTT.

The V gene is TRBV11-1, the J gene TRBJ1-2; D gene ambiguous. This CDR3 region has 13 residues. Germline V lookup: CDR1 SGHAT, CDR2 FQDESV (reference sequence). V was cut by 1 base and J by 4 bases, with 7 bases left in between. Here the CDR3 DNA reads TGTGCCAGCAGCTTAGACGGATCCTATGGCTACACCTTC. Amino acids: CASSLDGSYGYTF.

This clone has just one count. The chain uses TRBV7-8 and TRBJ1-3; the D gene is possibly TRBD1 (5 bases). V lost 5 bases to trimming and J lost 0 bases, with 8 bases between them. The CDR3 sequence is 14 residues long. The germline V gene encodes CDR1 SGHVS and CDR2 FQNEAQ. CDR3 region: CASSTTVSGNTIYF. The CDR3 DNA reads TGTGCCAGCAGCACGACAGTCTCTGGAAACACCATATATTTT.

CDR3 loop: CASSSGSTLNTEAFF. CDR3 in DNA: TGTGCCAGCAGCTCCGGAAGTACCTTGAACACTGAAGCTTTCTTT. V is TRBV7-6 and J is TRBJ1-1; D is undetermined. The germline gives CDR1 SGHVS, CDR2 FNYEAQ. CDR3 length: 15 amino acids. Trimming took off 4 bases at V and 0 bases at J, with 12 bases between the two ends.

The chain carries TRBV18 and TRBJ2-7; D not certain. V was clipped by 6 bases and J by 0 bases, with 15 bases between them. This CDR3 contains 15 residues. Per the germline V gene, CDR1 is KGHSH and CDR2 is LQKENI. CDR3 residues: CASSPTASSSYEQYF. The CDR3 DNA follows: TGTGCCAGCTCGCCGACGGCGTCGAGCTCCTACGAGCAGTACTTC.

This clone was seen a single time. The chain joins TRBV29-1 to TRBJ2-1, with 10 bases matching TRBD2. V shed 6 bases, J shed 7 bases, and the junction held 9 bases outside the gene matches. In germline, CDR1 is SQVTM, CDR2 ANQGSEA. The CDR3 loop spans 14 amino acids. The CDR3 here is CSVNILAGENEQFF. In nucleotides, the CDR3 is TGCAGCGTGAATATCCTAGCGGGAGAAAATGAGCAGTTCTTC.

This sequence joins TRBV30 and TRBJ2-3, with D possibly matching TRBD2 (6 bases). The germline gives CDR1 GTSNPN, CDR2 SVGIG (reference sequence). The CDR3 covers 13 residues. V gave up 0 bases and J gave up 4 bases, with 8 bases separating them. CDR3 in amino acids: CAWSVGEADTQYF. In DNA, the CDR3 is TGTGCCTGGAGTGTGGGGGAGGCAGATACGCAGTATTTT.

The chain recombines TRBV4-3 with TRBJ2-3, with D unresolved. V was clipped by 0 bases and J by 4 bases, with 11 bases between them. Germline assignment: CDR1 LGHNA and CDR2 YSLEER. The CDR3 sequence is 15 residues long. As DNA, the CDR3 is TGCGCCAGCAGCCAAGAAAACAGACCAGCAGATACGCAGTATTTT. Protein sequence: CASSQENRPADTQYF.

V usage is TRBV30 and J usage is TRBJ2-2; no firm D call. The germline V gene encodes CDR1 GTSNPN and CDR2 SVGIG (reference sequence). The CDR3 covers 13 residues. CDR3 sequence: CGGGQPNTGELFF. CDR3 DNA: TGTGGAGGCGGCCAACCGAACACCGGGGAGCTGTTTTTT. The variable domain in full, with the rest retrieved from reference TRBV30 and TRBJ2-2, is SQTIHQWPATLVQPVGSPLSLECTVEGTSNPNLYWYRQAAGRGLQLLFYSVGIGQISSEVPQNLSASRPQDRQFILSSKKLLLSDSGFYLCGGGQPNTGELFFGEGSRLTVL.

V is TRBV2 and J is TRBJ2-7, with D perhaps matching TRBD1 (6 bases). The CDR3 covers 14 residues. V was pared by 7 bases and J by 2 bases, with 15 bases between. Per the germline V gene, CDR1 is SNHLY and CDR2 is FYNNEI. CDR3 DNA: TGTGCCAGCATCCGGGACCCAGGGGCCTACGAGCAGTACTTC. Translation gives CASIRDPGAYEQYF.

Points on this clone: Other DNA sequences in the same sample also yield this CDR3. The rearrangement uses TRBV14 and TRBJ2-7; D is possibly TRBD2 (5 bases). CDR3 size: 15 residues. Germline V gene data show CDR1 as SGHDN and CDR2 as FVKESK. The ends were cut back, 0 bases at V and 2 bases at J, with 11 bases in the middle. This chain's CDR3 is CASSQETGSAYEQYF. The CDR3 region has the DNA TGTGCCAGCAGCCAAGAAACGGGGTCCGCCTACGAGCAGTACTTC.

The chain carries TRBV11-2 and TRBJ2-4; 10 positions agree with TRBD2. The CDR3 runs to 15 residues. Trimming removed 0 bases from V and 5 bases from J; junction bases left unmatched: 1. Germline loops: CDR1 SGHAT, CDR2 FQNNGV. The CDR3 sequence: CASSLDGLAENIQYF. The CDR3 nucleotides read TGTGCCAGCAGCTTAGACGGACTAGCGGAAAACATTCAGTACTTC.